Below, 4 T cell receptor beta chains from the same sample are listed, as sequenced in a study of regulatory T cells in long-lasting Graves disease. Sample time point: persistent/refractory GD, antithyroid drugs over 5 years with positive TRAb. Scientists built the TCR library using RNA that was extracted from PBMCs. Construction of TCR beta libraries relied on iRepertoire HTBI primers and on Arm-PCR targeting CDR3 regions. TCRdb re-called the multiplex PCR reads with MiXCR, one entry per CDR3 protein. The table has 350,000 to 450,000 distinct CDR3 sequences, about a fifth seen once; the top ten hold less than 25%. The sequences come from peripheral blood mononuclear cells (PBMCs), collected when the disease was refractory, from a patient treated with antithyroid drugs. All receptors come from a female donor with Graves disease.

In its sample, this clonotype was seen a few times. The V and J genes are TRBV10-1 and TRBJ1-1; D might be TRBD1 (5 bases). The CDR3 contains 13 residues. Trimming took 0 bases from V and 4 from J, leaving 6 bases between them. In germline, CDR1 is WNHNN, CDR2 SYGVQD (reference sequence). As DNA, the CDR3 is TGCGCCAGCAGTGAGTCGACAGTCACTGAAGCTTTCTTT. Translated: CASSESTVTEAFF.

On this clonotype itself: One junction end does not reproduce the germline sequence, and a read error may be involved. This chain links TRBV10-3 with TRBJ2-2; 14 nucleotides align to TRBD2. The CDR3 runs to 17 residues. Germline V gene lookup returns CDR1 ENHRY and CDR2 SYGVKD. The DNA for the CDR3 is TGTGCCATCAAGGGGACTAGCGGGAGAGCAAACATCGGGGAGCTGTTTTTT. As protein: CAIKGTSGRANIGELFF.

In this sample, this clonotype turned up a few times. The V gene is TRBV7-9, the J gene TRBJ2-7; 10 positions agree with TRBD1. With 4 bases clipped from V and 5 bases from J, the junction kept 5 bases outside the gene matches. This CDR3 region has 14 residues. The germline V gene has CDR1 SEHNR and CDR2 FQNEAQ (reference sequence). The CDR3 nucleotides are TGTGCCAGCAGCTCCAGGGACAGGGGAGACGAGCAGTACTTC. Amino acid sequence: CASSSRDRGDEQYF.

This clonotype appeared a few times. The chain carries TRBV12-3 or TRBV12-4 and TRBJ1-2, with 10 bases that match TRBD1. This CDR3 has 15 amino acids. V lost 2 bases and J lost 8; bases outside the gene matches: 8. The DNA for the CDR3 is TGTGCCAGCAGTTTAAGCGACAGGGGGCAGAGCGGCTACACCTTC. It codes for CASSLSDRGQSGYTF.